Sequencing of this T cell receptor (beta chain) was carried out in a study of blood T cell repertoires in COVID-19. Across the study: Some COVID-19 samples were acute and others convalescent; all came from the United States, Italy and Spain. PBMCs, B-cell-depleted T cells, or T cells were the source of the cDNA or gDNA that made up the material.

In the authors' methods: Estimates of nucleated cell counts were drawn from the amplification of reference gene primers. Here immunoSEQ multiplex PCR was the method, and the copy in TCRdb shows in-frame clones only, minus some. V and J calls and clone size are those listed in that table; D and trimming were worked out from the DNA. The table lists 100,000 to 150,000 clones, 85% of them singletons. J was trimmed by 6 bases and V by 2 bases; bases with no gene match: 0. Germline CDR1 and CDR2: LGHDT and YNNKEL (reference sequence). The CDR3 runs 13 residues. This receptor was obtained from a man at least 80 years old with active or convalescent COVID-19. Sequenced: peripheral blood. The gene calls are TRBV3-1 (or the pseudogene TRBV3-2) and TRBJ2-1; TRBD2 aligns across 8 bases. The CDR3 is CASSQSGSNEQFF. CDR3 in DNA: TGTGCCAGCAGCCAAAGCGGGAGCAATGAGCAGTTCTTC.